The 25 T cell receptor beta chains presented below share a single source sample, sequenced in a study of T cell responses to AZD1222 COVID-19 vaccine. Clones were sequenced by immunoSEQ multiplex PCR, and TCRdb holds only the in-frame ones, with some missing. The sample has 150,000 or so clones; 90% are singletons. This specimen consisted of peripheral blood, obtained on day 0 of AZD1222 vaccination. The origin of the receptors is an adult in good health.

The V and J genes are TRBV2 and TRBJ1-5; the match to TRBD1 covers 7 bases. The CDR3 covers 14 residues. Germline trimming cut 6 bases from V and 3 bases from J; bases unmatched to any gene: 5. CDR1 and CDR2 from the germline V gene are SNHLY and FYNNEI. CDR3 amino acids: CASSETGVNQPQHF. The CDR3 bases are TGTGCCAGCAGCGAAACAGGGGTCAATCAGCCCCAGCATTTT.

CDR3 sequence (DNA): TGTGCCAGCAGCTTATCGACAGATAGCAATCAGCCCCAGCATTTT. Translated: CASSLSTDSNQPQHF. The V and J genes are TRBV7-9 and TRBJ1-5; a possible D gene is TRBD1 (5 bases). Germline V gene data show CDR1 as SEHNR and CDR2 as FQNEAQ (reference sequence). The CDR3 length is 15 residues. The V gene lost 2 bases and the J gene lost 0 bases, with 8 bases spanning the gap.

This chain uses TRBV19 with TRBJ2-3; maybe TRBD2 (6 bases). V lost 4 bases and J 0 bases, leaving 17 bases between the germline ends. CDR1 and CDR2 (germline): LNHDA, SQIVND (reference sequence). The length of the CDR3 is 17 residues. CDR3 region: CASSTIGGATSTDTQYF. The CDR3 DNA sequence: TGTGCCAGTAGTACTATTGGCGGGGCAACTAGCACAGATACGCAGTATTTT.

The rearrangement joins TRBV5-6 to TRBJ1-1; no clear D gene. Per the germline V gene, CDR1 is SGHDT and CDR2 is YYEEEE. Trimming pared 2 bases from V and 0 bases from J, leaving 8 bases between. This CDR3 is built from 14 residues. As DNA, the CDR3 is TGTGCCAGCAGCTTCCGGACTCTGAACACTGAAGCTTTCTTT. Its translation: CASSFRTLNTEAFF.

The V and J genes are TRBV19 and TRBJ1-5; D is undetermined. Germline V CDR1 and CDR2: LNHDA, SQIVND (reference sequence). V was pared by 5 bases and J by 7 bases, with 21 bases between. This CDR3 is built from 16 residues. The CDR3 DNA reads as TGTGCCAGTAGTGTCGGTGGGGTGGCATCGGGGCAGCCCCAGCATTTT. Amino acids: CASSVGGVASGQPQHF.

The chain has TRBV28 and TRBJ1-1; D remains unclear. Germline values: CDR1 MDHEN, CDR2 SYDVKM. V lost 6 bases to trimming and J lost 4 bases, with 21 bases between them. This CDR3 has 16 residues. CDR3 in amino acids: CASRVGPFSRGTEAFF. The CDR3 DNA sequence: TGTGCCAGCAGGGTAGGGCCGTTCTCCCGGGGCACTGAAGCTTTCTTT.

This chain connects TRBV28 to TRBJ2-1; TRBD2 aligns across 7 bases. The germline V gene encodes CDR1 MDHEN and CDR2 SYDVKM. CDR3 length: 15 residues. The V gene end was trimmed by 6 bases and the J gene end by 4 bases; junction bases not matched to a gene: 9. Written as DNA, the CDR3 is TGTGCCAGCAGACCCCCAGCGGGGCTTTACAATGAGCAGTTCTTC. The encoded protein is CASRPPAGLYNEQFF.

The chain recombines TRBV4-1 with TRBJ1-5; 10 bases are shared with TRBD1. Germline V gene lookup returns CDR1 MGHRA and CDR2 YSYEKL. This CDR3 region has 15 residues. V lost 1 base, J lost 4 bases, and 1 base stayed unmatched. This CDR3 is CASSQGQGANQPQHF. The CDR3, as DNA: TGCGCCAGCAGCCAAGGACAGGGGGCAAATCAGCCCCAGCATTTT.

In this sample, this clone turned up once. The chain is built from TRBV5-4 and TRBJ1-3; D gene uncertain. The germline CDR1 and CDR2 sequences are SGHNT and YYREEE (reference sequence). Between the trimmed V and J ends, which lost 5 bases and 0 bases, there was a span of 12 bases. The CDR3 has 15 amino acids. CDR3 DNA sequence: TGTGCCAGCAGTCTGGAGGCAGGCTCTGGAAACACCATATATTTT. This sequence encodes CASSLEAGSGNTIYF.

V gene TRBV28 combines with J gene TRBJ2-7; D is unresolved. In germline, CDR1 is MDHEN, CDR2 SYDVKM. This CDR3 contains 16 residues. V lost 5 bases and J 0 bases, leaving 17 bases between the germline ends. The CDR3 coding sequence is TGTGCCAGCAGTGTGCCCGGGCAGGCAAGCTCCTACGAGCAGTACTTC. Amino acids: CASSVPGQASSYEQYF.

J is TRBJ1-3 and V is TRBV6-4; a possible D gene is TRBD1 (5 bases). Between the trimmed V and J ends, which lost 8 bases and 0 bases, there was a span of 8 bases. The germline CDR1 and CDR2 sequences are MRHNA and SNTAGT. The CDR3 has 13 residues. In nucleotides, the CDR3 is TGTGCCAGCGAGGACACCTCTGGAAACACCATATATTTT. Translated, it gives CASEDTSGNTIYF.

This sequence joins TRBV5-1 and TRBJ2-2; D ambiguous. This CDR3 is 16 amino acids long. Germline loops: CDR1 SGHRS, CDR2 YFSETQ. V was pared by 0 bases and J by 4 bases, with 13 bases between. CDR3 amino acids: CASSLEVGSSTGELFF. In nucleotides, the CDR3 is TGCGCCAGCAGCTTGGAGGTGGGGTCGAGCACCGGGGAGCTGTTTTTT. Full variable domain (outside the CDR3, taken from reference TRBV5-1 and TRBJ2-2): KAGVTQTPRYLIKTRGQQVTLSCSPISGHRSVSWYQQTPGQGLQFLFEYFSETQRNKGNFPGRFSGRQFSNSRSEMNVSTLELGDSALYLCASSLEVGSSTGELFFGEGSRLTVL.

The chain employs TRBV6-5 and TRBJ2-6; D gene ambiguous. Trimming took off 6 bases at V and 4 bases at J, with 13 bases between the two ends. This CDR3 is 15 amino acids long. From germline, CDR1 is MNHEY and CDR2 SVGAGI. For the CDR3, the DNA is TGTGCCAGCAGCCCCTTGAAGGCAGGGGCCAACGTCCTGACTTTC. It yields the protein CASSPLKAGANVLTF.

The chain links TRBV6-6 to TRBJ2-5; TRBD1 matches at 10 bases. Losses at the gene ends were 5 bases for V and 2 bases for J; bases not matched to a gene: 5. This CDR3 is 15 amino acids long. CDR1 MNHNY and CDR2 SVGAGI come from the germline V gene (reference sequence). This CDR3 is CASSPTGGSQETQYF. The CDR3, as DNA: TGTGCCAGCAGTCCGACAGGGGGCTCGCAAGAGACCCAGTACTTC.

This chain connects TRBV4-1 to TRBJ2-2; D possibly corresponds to TRBD1 (5 bases). Looked up from germline, CDR1 is MGHRA and CDR2 is YSYEKL. CDR3 length: 17 amino acids. The germline V and J ends were trimmed by 1 base and 2 bases, with 14 bases remaining between them. The chain's CDR3 is CASSQARQILNTGELFF. CDR3 nucleotides: TGCGCCAGCAGCCAAGCAAGACAGATATTAAACACCGGGGAGCTGTTTTTT.

The chain recombines TRBV4-1 with TRBJ2-3; 10 bases agree with TRBD2. This CDR3 comprises 15 residues. With 3 bases clipped from V and 6 bases from J, the junction kept 6 bases outside the gene matches. Germline V CDR1 and CDR2: MGHRA, YSYEKL. The CDR3: CASSHFSGGKDTQYF. The DNA for the CDR3 is TGCGCCAGCAGCCATTTTAGCGGGGGGAAGGATACGCAGTATTTT.

V gene TRBV6-1 combines with J gene TRBJ1-2; TRBD1 matches at 7 bases. Germline lookup yields CDR1 MNHNS and CDR2 SASEGT. This CDR3 has 14 amino acids. The junction had 11 bases not matched to a gene; V was cut back by 5 bases and J by 8 bases. The CDR3 loop is CASSTQTGQKGYTF. The CDR3, as DNA: TGTGCCAGCAGTACCCAGACAGGGCAGAAAGGCTACACCTTC.

The chain recombines TRBV7-2 with TRBJ2-7; 7 bases agree with TRBD1. Losses at the gene ends were 3 bases for V and 3 bases for J; bases not matched to a gene: 11. Germline CDR1 SGHTA, CDR2 FQGNSA. There are 16 residues in the CDR3. In nucleotides, the CDR3 is TGTGCCAGCAGCTTGTTGACAGGGCTCAAACGCTACGAGCAGTACTTC. Protein sequence: CASSLLTGLKRYEQYF.

This clone was detected only once. This rearrangement joins TRBV6-5 to TRBJ2-7, with 10 bases fitting TRBD1. V lost 2 bases to trimming and J lost 4 bases; unmatched junction nucleotides: 8. This CDR3 is built from 16 residues. Germline CDR1 reads MNHEY; CDR2 reads SVGAGI. The CDR3 protein is CASSYGGTGEGYEQYF. The DNA of the CDR3 is TGTGCCAGCAGTTACGGGGGGACAGGGGAAGGGTACGAGCAGTACTTC.

The chain joins TRBV19 to TRBJ1-6; 8 bases line up with TRBD1. The CDR3 contains 15 residues. The J segment lost 8 bases and the V segment lost 3 bases, leaving 6 bases of the junction unmatched. Per the germline V gene, CDR1 is LNHDA and CDR2 is SQIVND (reference sequence). Written as DNA, the CDR3 is TGTGCCAGTAGTATTCGAACAGGGGGTGATTCACCCCTCCACTTT. Amino acid sequence: CASSIRTGGDSPLHF.

V and J are TRBV21-1 and TRBJ2-5; TRBD1, the D gene given by the table, was not confirmed from the DNA. TRBV21-1 is a documented pseudogene. There are 15 residues in the CDR3. CDR3 region: CASSKKDGQGETQYF. DNA for the CDR3: TGTGCCAGCAGCAAAAAGGACGGACAGGGAGAGACCCAGTACTTC.

The chain recombines TRBV27 with TRBJ1-3; D is uncertain. Trimming cost V 3 bases and J 7 bases, with 1 base left between them. The length of the CDR3 is 10 residues. Germline V CDR1 and CDR2: MNHEY, SMNVEV (reference sequence). The CDR3 sequence is CASSFNTIYF. The CDR3 coding sequence is TGTGCCAGCAGTTTTAACACCATATATTTT.

V gene TRBV5-4 combines with J gene TRBJ1-2; no clear D. V lost 4 bases and J lost 5, with 18 bases in between. This CDR3 contains 15 residues. Per germline, CDR1 SGHNT and CDR2 YYREEE (reference sequence). In nucleotides, the CDR3 is TGTGCCAGCAGCCCGGAAGCACATGCTAGTTATGGCTACACCTTC. As protein: CASSPEAHASYGYTF.

This clone has just one count. The V gene is TRBV4-1, the J gene TRBJ2-4; D may be TRBD2 (6 bases). CDR3 length: 20 residues. CDR1 MGHRA and CDR2 YSYEKL come from the germline V gene. With 4 bases removed from V and 1 base from J, the gap between germline ends came to 26 bases. The CDR3 DNA reads TGCGCCAGCAGCCTCGGATCTAGCGTCAAGGTTTCCAAGGCCAAAAACATTCAGTACTTC. Translating it yields CASSLGSSVKVSKAKNIQYF.

The CDR3 DNA is TGTGCCAGCAGCTGGGGCGGTGGGGCTAACAATGAGCAGTTCTTC. This encodes CASSWGGGANNEQFF. The chain uses TRBV5-4 and TRBJ2-1; D perhaps matches TRBD1 (5 bases). Germline CDR1 is SGHNT and CDR2 is YYREEE (reference sequence). The germline V and J ends were trimmed by 3 bases and 5 bases, with 15 bases remaining between them. The CDR3 runs 15 residues.